Listed below are T cell receptor beta chains from one sample, sequenced in a study of Graves' ophthalmopathy and Graves' hyperthyroidism. TCRdb reprocessed the multiplex PCR reads with MiXCR, giving one entry per CDR3 protein. Among 450,000 to 600,000 distinct CDR3 sequences listed, under 40% were seen once. Sequences were obtained from peripheral blood or thyroid tissue (not recorded which). These receptors were obtained from an adult man with Graves' hyperthyroidism. CDR3s include the opening cysteine and the closing phenylalanine or tryptophan. Each record gives: V gene, J gene, clone size, D gene, CDR3 DNA, CDR3 protein. D genes are given only for firm matches. The size entry is marked missing in some rows and otherwise reads once, few, many or a size class.

V: TRBV10-2; J: TRBJ2-2; size: many; D: -; DNA: TGCGCCAGCAGAATCGACAGCACCGGGGAGCTGTTTTTT; CDR3: CASRIDSTGELFF
V: TRBV28; J: TRBJ2-2; size: few; D: TRBD2; DNA: TGTGCCAGCAGTCACAGTGGACTAGCGAACACCGGGGAGCTGTTTTTT; CDR3: CASSHSGLANTGELFF
V: TRBV12-3/TRBV12-4; J: TRBJ2-2; size: many; D: TRBD2; DNA: TGTGCCAGCAGCACTAGCGGGAGAGTGACCGGGGAGCTGTTTTTT; CDR3: CASSTSGRVTGELFF
V: TRBV6-1; J: TRBJ1-3; size: -; D: -; DNA: TGTGCCAGCAGTTACTCAGCCCCTGCGCTCGGAAACACCATATATTTT; CDR3: CASSYSAPALGNTIYF
V: TRBV20-1; J: TRBJ2-7; size: many; D: TRBD1; DNA: TGCAGTGCTAGAGAACAGGGGCGTCATGGCTACGAGCAGTACTTC; CDR3: CSAREQGRHGYEQYF
V: TRBV19; J: TRBJ2-2; size: -; D: TRBD1; DNA: TGTGCCAGTAGTATTCGACAGGGGGCAGTCGATGAGCTGTTTTTT; CDR3: CASSIRQGAVDELFF
V: TRBV24-1; J: TRBJ1-5; size: -; D: TRBD1; DNA: TGTGCCACCAGTGATTTTCCCGGGACAGGGGAGTTGGGACAGCCCCAGCATTTT; CDR3: CATSDFPGTGELGQPQHF
V: TRBV7-8; J: TRBJ1-5; size: -; D: -; DNA: TGTGCCAGCAGCCGAGGGGAGGGAGGGAGCAATCAGCCCCAGCATTTT; CDR3: CASSRGEGGSNQPQHF
V: TRBV5-6; J: TRBJ2-5; size: many; D: TRBD1; DNA: TGTGCCAGCAGGCTTGGACAGGCGTCCAGGGAGACCCAGTACTTC; CDR3: CASRLGQASRETQYF
V: TRBV7-3; J: TRBJ1-2; size: -; D: -; DNA: TGTGCCAGCAGCTTCGGGTACGAGGGGTACACCTTC; CDR3: CASSFGYEGYTF
V: TRBV11-2; J: TRBJ2-5; size: many; D: -; DNA: TGTGCCAGCAGCTTAGTCGTGTGGAGCCAAGAGACCCAGTACTTC; CDR3: CASSLVVWSQETQYF
V: TRBV2; J: TRBJ2-7; size: few; D: TRBD2; DNA: TGTGCCTGCAGTGAAACTAGCGGGGGGGCTCGGGACGAGCAGTACTTC; CDR3: CACSETSGGARDEQYF
V: TRBV24-1; J: TRBJ2-5; size: many; D: TRBD1; DNA: TGTGCCACCAGTGATACCCGGACAGGTTCGAAAGAGACCCAGTACTTC; CDR3: CATSDTRTGSKETQYF
V: TRBV29-1; J: TRBJ1-2; size: many; D: -; DNA: TGCAGCGGTACGACAGCTAACTATGGCTACACCTTC; CDR3: CSGTTANYGYTF
V: TRBV10-1; J: TRBJ2-5; size: -; D: TRBD1; DNA: TGTGCCATCAGTGACCCGGGACAGGGCCTGGAGACCCAGTACTTC; CDR3: CAISDPGQGLETQYF
V: TRBV5-6; J: TRBJ1-5; size: many; D: -; DNA: TGTGCCAGCAGCTTGGTAGGGGGGGTGGCCAATCAGCCCCAGCATTTT; CDR3: CASSLVGGVANQPQHF
V: TRBV7-9; J: TRBJ2-1; size: -; D: -; DNA: TGTGCCAGCAGCTTAAGGGACGGGGATGAGCAGTTCTTC; CDR3: CASSLRDGDEQFF
V: TRBV10-3; J: TRBJ1-2; size: -; D: -; DNA: TGTGCCATCCGTGACACGGGGTATGGCTACACCTTC; CDR3: CAIRDTGYGYTF
V: TRBV15; J: TRBJ1-5; size: many; D: -; DNA: TGTGCCACCAGCAGAGAACAGGGCGGCAATCAGCCCCAGCATTTT; CDR3: CATSREQGGNQPQHF
V: TRBV7-6; J: TRBJ2-1; size: few; D: TRBD1; DNA: TGTGCCAGCAGCTCCCAGGGGGTAGAGCAGTTCTTC; CDR3: CASSSQGVEQFF
V: TRBV6-5; J: TRBJ1-5; size: -; D: -; DNA: TGTGCCAGCAGTTACTCGTTTATGGCTCAGCCCCAGCATTTT; CDR3: CASSYSFMAQPQHF
V: TRBV7-4; J: TRBJ2-7; size: -; D: -; DNA: TGTGCCAGCAGCTTAGCAGAGGGGGACTACGAGCAGTACTTC; CDR3: CASSLAEGDYEQYF
V: TRBV5-1; J: TRBJ2-5; size: many; D: -; DNA: TGCGCCAGCAAGGACGGCATCCAAGAGACCCAGTACTTC; CDR3: CASKDGIQETQYF
V: TRBV28; J: TRBJ1-2; size: -; D: TRBD1; DNA: TGTGCCAGCACCGGACAGGGGGTGTATGGCTACACCTTC; CDR3: CASTGQGVYGYTF
V: TRBV3-1; J: TRBJ1-2; size: few; D: -; DNA: TGTGCCAGCAGCCAAGATCACGGGTGGTATGGCTACACCTTC; CDR3: CASSQDHGWYGYTF
V: TRBV7-8; J: TRBJ2-2; size: few; D: -; DNA: TGTGCCAGCAGCCCGCGACGACTAGTTAGGGCCGGGGAGCTGTTTTTT; CDR3: CASSPRRLVRAGELFF
V: TRBV27; J: TRBJ1-1; size: many; D: -; DNA: TGTGCCAGCAGTTTAGACGGCCGGACTGAAGCTTTCTTT; CDR3: CASSLDGRTEAFF
V: TRBV2; J: TRBJ1-6; size: -; D: -; DNA: TGTGCCAGCAGTGATAATACAGGTGGGAATTCACCCCTCCACTTT; CDR3: CASSDNTGGNSPLHF
V: TRBV7-2; J: TRBJ2-7; size: once; D: TRBD1; DNA: TGTGCTTCTCCAGGACAGGGGGCAACTCTCGAGCAGTACTTC; CDR3: CASPGQGATLEQYF
V: TRBV9; J: TRBJ2-7; size: many; D: TRBD2; DNA: TGTGCCAGCAGCGTACAGGGAGGGTACGAGCAGTACTTC; CDR3: CASSVQGGYEQYF
V: TRBV7-8; J: TRBJ2-7; size: few; D: TRBD2; DNA: TGTGCCAGCAGTTCGGGCGGGGGGGACTACGAGCAGTACTTC; CDR3: CASSSGGGDYEQYF
V: TRBV2; J: TRBJ2-5; size: many; D: -; DNA: TGTGCCAGCAGAGGAGGTATCGGACAGCCGACCCAGTACTTC; CDR3: CASRGGIGQPTQYF
V: TRBV10-3; J: TRBJ2-3; size: few; D: -; DNA: TGTGCCATCAGTGATATTACGGTCACAGATACGCAGTATTTT; CDR3: CAISDITVTDTQYF
V: TRBV20-1; J: TRBJ2-5; size: -; D: -; DNA: TGCAGTGCTAGAGAGGGAAATCAGCCCCAGTACTTC; CDR3: CSAREGNQPQYF
V: TRBV25-1; J: TRBJ2-7; size: many; D: TRBD1; DNA: TGTGCCAGCAGTGGGGACAGGTTAGGGCCCAGCGAGCAGTACTTC; CDR3: CASSGDRLGPSEQYF
V: TRBV2; J: TRBJ1-6; size: many; D: -; DNA: TGTGCCAGCAGTGATCGAAGTCTTGTAGCCCGGGCAAATTCACCCCTCCACTTT; CDR3: CASSDRSLVARANSPLHF
V: TRBV19; J: TRBJ1-1; size: -; D: TRBD1; DNA: TGTGCCAGTAGGCGAGGGCTAGGGGGCGGGTACAATGAAGCTTTCTTT; CDR3: CASRRGLGGGYNEAFF
V: TRBV29-1; J: TRBJ2-7; size: many; D: -; DNA: TGCAGCGTGGGACACATCTACGAGCAGTACTTC; CDR3: CSVGHIYEQYF
V: TRBV5-1; J: TRBJ2-7; size: many; D: -; DNA: TGCGCCAGCAGCTTGGCCCGGACAGAATACGAGCAGTACTTC; CDR3: CASSLARTEYEQYF
V: TRBV5-6; J: TRBJ1-2; size: many; D: TRBD1; DNA: TGTGCCAGCAGCTGGGGACAGGGGTCGGCTGGCTACACCTTC; CDR3: CASSWGQGSAGYTF
V: TRBV3-1; J: TRBJ1-2; size: many; D: -; DNA: TGTGCCAGCAGCCAAGTCTGGTATGGCTACACCTTC; CDR3: CASSQVWYGYTF
V: TRBV24-1; J: TRBJ2-7; size: few; D: -; DNA: TGTGCCACCAGTGATTTGTTGGCGGGAAGAGAGGACGAGCAGTACTTC; CDR3: CATSDLLAGREDEQYF
V: TRBV5-6; J: TRBJ2-7; size: many; D: TRBD2; DNA: TGTGCCAGCAGCTTGGGAGTAGCGGGTTTGAACGAGCAGTACTTC; CDR3: CASSLGVAGLNEQYF
V: TRBV11-2; J: TRBJ2-5; size: many; D: -; DNA: TGTGCCAGCAGCTTAGATGATGGGAGCCAAGAGACCCAGTACTTC; CDR3: CASSLDDGSQETQYF
V: TRBV5-1; J: TRBJ2-2; size: many; D: -; DNA: TGCGCCACCGCCCCTATTCACCCGAACACCGGGGAGCTGTTTTTT; CDR3: CATAPIHPNTGELFF
V: TRBV12-3/TRBV12-4; J: TRBJ1-1; size: -; D: TRBD1; DNA: TGTGCCAGCAGCCTGACAGGGCCGATCACTGAAGCTTTCTTT; CDR3: CASSLTGPITEAFF
V: TRBV29-1; J: TRBJ2-3; size: -; D: TRBD2; DNA: TGCAGCGTTGGGCTAGCGGGAGTCCCAGATACGCAGTATTTT; CDR3: CSVGLAGVPDTQYF
V: TRBV10-3; J: TRBJ1-3; size: many; D: -; DNA: TGTGCCATCAGTGAGTCGCCAGGGGCCCCTCACACCATATATTTT; CDR3: CAISESPGAPHTIYF